The subject of this entry is one TCR beta chain. Genomic DNA in a quantity of 2 to 2.5 micrograms was derived from cryopreserved PBMCs for TCR beta libraries. The sample is drawn from a study of cytotoxic CD8 clonotypes in ibrutinib-treated CLL. Looking at the study overall: Enrolment comprised about a dozen relapsed/refractory and more than 14 treatment-naive patients; around 18 were IGHV unmutated.

Trimming stripped 3 bases from V and 0 bases from J, with 3 bases between. The CDR3 has 14 residues. Germline values: CDR1 SNHLY, CDR2 FYNNEI. Sequencing used immunoSEQ multiplex PCR; TCRdb keeps in-frame clones, though not all of them. The table records fewer than 50,000 clones, about half of them present only once. The sequence derives from a human donor with chronic lymphocytic leukemia. The chain uses TRBV2 and TRBJ1-6, with unresolved D. The sequencing used PBMCs, collected after 12 months of ibrutinib treatment. The CDR3 bases are TGTGCCAGCAGTGAGGGCTCCTATAATTCACCCCTCCACTTT. It yields the protein CASSEGSYNSPLHF.